This TCR beta chain was identified during a study of blood T cell repertoires in COVID-19. Whole-study context: The origin of the acute and convalescent COVID-19 samples was the United States, Italy and Spain. T cells, B-cell-depleted T cells, or PBMCs supplied cDNA or gDNA.

Per the original methods: The authors estimated nucleated cell counts from reference gene primer amplification. Sequencing used immunoSEQ multiplex PCR; TCRdb keeps in-frame clones, though not all of them. For V, J and clone size, that table is used; D and trimming come from the DNA. In the table there are tens of thousands of clones, roughly 86% of which are singletons. The source of this sequence is a woman of 80 years or more with acute or convalescent COVID-19. Sequenced: peripheral blood.

The DNA for the CDR3 is TGTGCCAGTACCGGGGGGACGGTGACGGGCACCGGGGAGCTGTTTTTT. It is translated as CASTGGTVTGTGELFF. This sequence joins TRBV19 and TRBJ2-2; 7 nucleotides line up with TRBD2. Germline V gene sequence: CDR1 LNHDA, CDR2 SQIVND (reference sequence). CDR3 length: 16 amino acids. V dropped 7 bases and J dropped 4; count of bases not matched to a gene: 12.